These T cell receptor beta chains were read from a single sample in a study of T-cell reconstitution after alpha-beta-depleted transplantation in children. TCRdb ran MiXCR on the PCR reads and lists one entry per CDR3 protein. The profile covers 200,000 to 250,000 distinct CDR3 sequences, with approximately 10% appearing a single time and 28% taken by the ten largest. Sequenced material: PBMCs, taken before TCRalphabeta/CD19-depleted stem cell transplant. These receptor sequences come from a child younger than two with acute myeloid leukemia, due to receive a stem cell transplant. CDR3s include the opening cysteine and the closing phenylalanine or tryptophan. A D gene is named only where the DNA matches it firmly. The size of a clone is reported for some rows only, either as once, few or many, or as a class for expanded clones.

v_gene: TRBV20-1
abundance: many
j_gene: TRBJ2-7
d_gene: -
CDR3aa: CSARPHGDSYEQYF
CDR3nt: TGCAGTGCTAGACCCCACGGAGACTCCTACGAGCAGTACTTC

v_gene: TRBV7-2
abundance: many
j_gene: TRBJ2-5
d_gene: -
CDR3aa: CASSPVRGPQETQYF
CDR3nt: TGTGCCAGCAGCCCGGTGCGGGGGCCCCAAGAGACCCAGTACTTC

v_gene: TRBV12-3/TRBV12-4
abundance: many
j_gene: TRBJ2-1
d_gene: -
CDR3aa: CASSFLGPPRENEQFF
CDR3nt: TGTGCCAGCAGTTTTTTGGGGCCACCTAGGGAAAATGAGCAGTTCTTC

v_gene: TRBV3-1
abundance: -
j_gene: TRBJ2-1
d_gene: -
CDR3aa: CASSQEEGARVYNEQSF
CDR3nt: TGTGCCAGCAGCCAAGAGGAGGGAGCTCGGGTATACAATGAGCAGTCCTTC

v_gene: TRBV9
abundance: many
j_gene: TRBJ1-1
d_gene: -
CDR3aa: CASTPGKGVSEAFF
CDR3nt: TGTGCCAGCACCCCCGGTAAGGGCGTGTCTGAAGCTTTCTTT

v_gene: TRBV29-1
abundance: many
j_gene: TRBJ2-7
d_gene: -
CDR3aa: CSAGRGYEQYF
CDR3nt: TGCAGCGCCGGAAGGGGCTACGAGCAGTACTTC

v_gene: TRBV7-2
abundance: many
j_gene: TRBJ2-1
d_gene: -
CDR3aa: CASSPPRGINEQFF
CDR3nt: TGTGCCAGCAGCCCCCCGCGGGGTATAAATGAGCAGTTCTTC

v_gene: TRBV7-2
abundance: many
j_gene: TRBJ1-1
d_gene: -
CDR3aa: CASSDRGGNTEAFF
CDR3nt: TGTGCCAGCAGCGATCGGGGGGGAAACACTGAAGCTTTCTTT

v_gene: TRBV5-5
abundance: many
j_gene: TRBJ1-1
d_gene: TRBD1
CDR3aa: CASSLGGGTGTEAFF
CDR3nt: TGTGCCAGCAGCTTGGGAGGGGGGACAGGCACTGAAGCTTTCTTT

v_gene: TRBV6-1
abundance: many
j_gene: TRBJ2-1
d_gene: TRBD2
CDR3aa: CASRSAGGGYNEQFF
CDR3nt: TGTGCCAGCAGATCAGCGGGAGGAGGATACAATGAGCAGTTCTTC

v_gene: TRBV12-3/TRBV12-4
abundance: many
j_gene: TRBJ2-7
d_gene: -
CDR3aa: CASSPMTGPYEQYF
CDR3nt: TGTGCCAGCAGCCCAATGACAGGTCCCTACGAGCAGTACTTC

v_gene: TRBV5-4
abundance: many
j_gene: TRBJ2-3
d_gene: TRBD2
CDR3aa: CASSFVSGRERTQYF
CDR3nt: TGTGCCAGCAGCTTCGTTAGCGGGCGAGAGCGTACGCAGTATTTT

v_gene: TRBV5-1
abundance: few
j_gene: TRBJ2-5
d_gene: -
CDR3aa: CASSLNRANGETQYF
CDR3nt: TGCGCCAGCAGCTTGAACAGGGCTAATGGGGAGACCCAGTACTTC

v_gene: TRBV7-2
abundance: many
j_gene: TRBJ1-4
d_gene: -
CDR3aa: CASSLNSLTGEKLFF
CDR3nt: TGTGCCAGCAGCTTGAACTCTCTTACGGGCGAAAAACTGTTTTTT

v_gene: TRBV7-2
abundance: many
j_gene: TRBJ2-7
d_gene: TRBD2
CDR3aa: CASSFGLAGAISYEQYF
CDR3nt: TGTGCCAGCAGCTTCGGACTAGCGGGAGCGATCTCCTACGAGCAGTACTTC

v_gene: TRBV5-1
abundance: many
j_gene: TRBJ1-2
d_gene: -
CDR3aa: CASSRVDSNYGYTF
CDR3nt: TGCGCCAGCAGCAGGGTCGACTCGAACTATGGCTACACCTTC

v_gene: TRBV7-2
abundance: many
j_gene: TRBJ1-2
d_gene: TRBD1
CDR3aa: CASSLRAGQGNSPNYGYTF
CDR3nt: TGTGCCAGCAGCTTAAGGGCCGGACAGGGGAATTCACCTAACTATGGCTACACCTTC

v_gene: TRBV5-6
abundance: few
j_gene: TRBJ2-5
d_gene: -
CDR3aa: CASTEGEKERETQYF
CDR3nt: TGTGCCAGCACCGAGGGAGAAAAAGAAAGAGAGACCCAGTACTTC

v_gene: TRBV7-6
abundance: -
j_gene: TRBJ2-1
d_gene: -
CDR3aa: CASSLGGRNEQFF
CDR3nt: TGTGCCAGCAGCTTAGGGGGGCGGAATGAGCAGTTCTTC

v_gene: TRBV7-2
abundance: many
j_gene: TRBJ2-2
d_gene: -
CDR3aa: CASNLPGNTGELFF
CDR3nt: TGTGCCAGCAACTTACCAGGGAACACCGGGGAGCTGTTTTTT

v_gene: TRBV18
abundance: -
j_gene: TRBJ2-7
d_gene: TRBD2
CDR3aa: CASSPQTSGRFTPYEQYF
CDR3nt: TGTGCCAGCTCACCACAAACTAGCGGGAGGTTTACTCCCTACGAGCAGTACTTC

v_gene: TRBV7-2
abundance: many
j_gene: TRBJ1-1
d_gene: -
CDR3aa: CASSQYRANTEAFF
CDR3nt: TGTGCCAGCAGCCAGTATAGGGCGAACACTGAAGCTTTCTTT

v_gene: TRBV28
abundance: many
j_gene: TRBJ2-3
d_gene: -
CDR3aa: CASSRSGALADTQYF
CDR3nt: TGTGCCAGCAGCCGATCCGGGGCTTTGGCAGATACGCAGTATTTT

v_gene: TRBV9
abundance: many
j_gene: TRBJ1-2
d_gene: TRBD1
CDR3aa: CASSPQGDSHYGYTF
CDR3nt: TGTGCCAGCAGCCCCCAAGGGGACAGCCACTATGGCTACACCTTC

v_gene: TRBV10-3
abundance: many
j_gene: TRBJ2-3
d_gene: TRBD1
CDR3aa: CAIRPDRGLTDTQYF
CDR3nt: TGTGCCATCAGACCCGACAGGGGGCTCACAGATACGCAGTATTTT

v_gene: TRBV2
abundance: many
j_gene: TRBJ1-5
d_gene: TRBD1
CDR3aa: CASHRGMRNQPQHF
CDR3nt: TGTGCCAGTCACAGGGGGATGCGGAATCAGCCCCAGCATTTT

v_gene: TRBV6-2/TRBV6-3
abundance: -
j_gene: TRBJ1-6
d_gene: -
CDR3aa: CASSRQDSPLHF
CDR3nt: TGTGCCAGCAGTCGGCAGGATTCACCCCTCCACTTT

v_gene: TRBV7-2
abundance: many
j_gene: TRBJ1-5
d_gene: -
CDR3aa: CASSRGYSNQPQHF
CDR3nt: TGTGCCAGCAGCCGGGGGTATAGCAATCAGCCCCAGCATTTT

v_gene: TRBV7-2
abundance: many
j_gene: TRBJ2-5
d_gene: TRBD2
CDR3aa: CASSLAGGRRQETQYF
CDR3nt: TGTGCCAGCAGCTTAGCGGGAGGGAGGCGCCAAGAGACCCAGTACTTC

v_gene: TRBV5-4
abundance: many
j_gene: TRBJ2-5
d_gene: -
CDR3aa: CASSLGQAFAETQYF
CDR3nt: TGTGCCAGCAGCTTGGGACAGGCATTTGCAGAGACCCAGTACTTC

v_gene: TRBV5-1
abundance: many
j_gene: TRBJ2-2
d_gene: TRBD1
CDR3aa: CASSDGQGATGELFF
CDR3nt: TGCGCCAGCAGCGACGGACAGGGGGCTACCGGGGAGCTGTTTTTT

v_gene: TRBV12-3/TRBV12-4
abundance: many
j_gene: TRBJ1-2
d_gene: -
CDR3aa: CASSLGGNRVHYGYTF
CDR3nt: TGTGCCAGCAGTTTAGGGGGGAACAGGGTGCACTATGGCTACACCTTC

v_gene: TRBV5-1
abundance: -
j_gene: TRBJ2-7
d_gene: TRBD1
CDR3aa: CASSSDPGQGTYEQYF
CDR3nt: TGCGCCAGCAGCTCAGACCCGGGACAGGGGACCTACGAGCAGTACTTC

v_gene: TRBV20-1
abundance: many
j_gene: TRBJ2-5
d_gene: -
CDR3aa: CSARDLGGQEGTQYF
CDR3nt: TGCAGTGCTAGAGATTTGGGAGGACAGGAAGGGACCCAGTACTTC

v_gene: TRBV2
abundance: few
j_gene: TRBJ1-5
d_gene: -
CDR3aa: CASRENRVSNQPQHF
CDR3nt: TGTGCCAGCAGAGAAAACAGGGTTAGCAATCAGCCCCAGCATTTT

v_gene: TRBV29-1
abundance: many
j_gene: TRBJ1-6
d_gene: TRBD1
CDR3aa: CSVGRDSHNSPLHF
CDR3nt: TGCAGCGTTGGCCGGGACAGTCATAATTCACCCCTCCACTTT

v_gene: TRBV2
abundance: many
j_gene: TRBJ2-5
d_gene: TRBD1
CDR3aa: CASSRDRGGETQYF
CDR3nt: TGTGCCAGCAGCCGGGACAGGGGAGGGGAGACCCAGTACTTC